The 4 T cell receptor beta chains presented below share a single source sample, sequenced in a study of shared T cell receptors in the human thymus (dated by TCRdb to about 2021). Library preparation employed the immunoSEQ multiplex PCR assay. In its TCRdb copy, this immuneACCESS table keeps in-frame sequences only and misses some clones. Where compared with another copy, unresolved V genes explain less than half of these, and the others have no known cause. In this sample the table shows about 380,000 clones, 85% to 95% of which occur a single time. The top ten hold about 0.02% of the sample. Material for sequencing was thymocytes. The receptors stem from a human donor.

The rearrangement links TRBV7-2 to TRBJ2-4; no clear D gene. The CDR3 has 15 residues. V was pared by 2 bases and J by 1 base, with 9 bases between. Germline CDR1 SGHTA, CDR2 FQGNSA. The CDR3 spells CASSLTAEAKNIQYF. Here the CDR3 DNA reads TGTGCCAGCAGCTTAACGGCGGAGGCCAAAAACATTCAGTACTTC.

The chain carries TRBV19 and TRBJ1-5; D gene uncertain. The V gene's germline CDR1 is LNHDA and CDR2 SQIVND (reference sequence). The CDR3 length is 15 residues. Trimming removed 3 bases at V and 0 bases at J, with 9 bases between. The CDR3 DNA reads as TGTGCCAGTAGTATGGGTAGCAATAGCAATCAGCCCCAGCATTTT. It translates to CASSMGSNSNQPQHF. Looking up the rest from reference TRBV19 and TRBJ1-5 gives the full variable domain: DGGITQSPKYLFRKEGQNVTLSCEQNLNHDAMYWYRQDPGQGLRLIYYSQIVNDFQKGDIAEGYSVSREKKESFPLTVTSAQKNPTAFYLCASSMGSNSNQPQHFGDGTRLSIL.

The chain combines TRBV7-2 with TRBJ1-2; D unresolved. V dropped 4 bases and J dropped 6 bases, with 12 bases sitting between them. There are 13 residues in the CDR3. Germline lookup yields CDR1 SGHTA and CDR2 FQGNSA. The CDR3 here is CASSSAGWDGYTF. The CDR3 DNA sequence: TGTGCCAGCAGCTCGGCGGGGTGGGATGGCTACACCTTC. Complete variable domain (other parts from reference TRBV7-2 and TRBJ1-2): GAGVSQSPSNKVTEKGKDVELRCDPISGHTALYWYRQSLGQGLEFLIYFQGNSAPDKSGLPSDRFSAERTGGSVSTLTIQRTQQEDSAVYLCASSSAGWDGYTFGSGTRLTVV.

V is TRBV6-1 and J is TRBJ2-3; D is ambiguous. The CDR3 is 12 amino acids. V gave up 2 bases and J gave up 5 bases, with 5 bases separating them. CDR1 is MNHNS and CDR2 is SASEGT in the germline V gene. The DNA for the CDR3 is TGTGCCAGCAGTGAACAAAGAGATACGCAGTATTTT. Its translation is CASSEQRDTQYF.